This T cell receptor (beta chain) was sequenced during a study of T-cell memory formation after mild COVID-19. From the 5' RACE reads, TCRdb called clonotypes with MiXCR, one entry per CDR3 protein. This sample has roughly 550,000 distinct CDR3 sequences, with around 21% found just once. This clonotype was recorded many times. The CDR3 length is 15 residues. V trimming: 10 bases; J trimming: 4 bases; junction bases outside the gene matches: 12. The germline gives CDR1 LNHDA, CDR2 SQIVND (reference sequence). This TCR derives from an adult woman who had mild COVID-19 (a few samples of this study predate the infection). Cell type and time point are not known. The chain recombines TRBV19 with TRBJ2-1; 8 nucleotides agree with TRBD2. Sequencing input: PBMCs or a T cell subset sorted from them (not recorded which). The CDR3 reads CATTRASGLYNEQFF. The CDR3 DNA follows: TGTGCCACCACCCGGGCTAGCGGGCTTTACAATGAGCAGTTCTTC. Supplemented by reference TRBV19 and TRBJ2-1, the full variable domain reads DGGITQSPKYLFRKEGQNVTLSCEQNLNHDAMYWYRQDPGQGLRLIYYSQIVNDFQKGDIAEGYSVSREKKESFPLTVTSAQKNPTAFYLCATTRASGLYNEQFFGPGTRLTVL.